The clone carrying this T cell receptor (beta chain) was seen a handful of times. With 10 bases removed from V and 4 bases from J, the gap between germline ends came to 16 bases. This CDR3 region has 13 residues. The germline V gene encodes CDR1 ENHRY and CDR2 SYGVKD. The sample originates from a study of blood T cells in healthy people across ages. With a J-beta primer mix and a sample-barcoded 5' primer, a second PCR ran about 7 to 12 cycles. TCRdb itself ran the 5' RACE reads through MiXCR, one entry per CDR3 protein. The sample has about 1 million distinct CDR3 sequences, 35% to 55% seen once. Input material: blood. The sequence was collected from a woman aged 60-75 years in good health. The chain joins TRBV10-3 to TRBJ1-1; D may be TRBD1 (5 bases). Here the CDR3 reads CATIGGVGTEAFF. In DNA, the CDR3 is TGTGCCACGATCGGGGGGGTTGGCACTGAAGCTTTCTTT.